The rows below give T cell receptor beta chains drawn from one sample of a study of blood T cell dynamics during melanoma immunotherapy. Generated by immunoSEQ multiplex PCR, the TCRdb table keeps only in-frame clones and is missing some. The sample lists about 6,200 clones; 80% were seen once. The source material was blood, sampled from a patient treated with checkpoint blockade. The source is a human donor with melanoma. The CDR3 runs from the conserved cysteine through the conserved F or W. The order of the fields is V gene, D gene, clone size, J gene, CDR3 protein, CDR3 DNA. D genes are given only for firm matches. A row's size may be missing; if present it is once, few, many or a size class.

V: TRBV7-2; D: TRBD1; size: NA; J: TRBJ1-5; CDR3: CASSGTGFGQPQHF; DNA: TGTGCCAGCAGCGGGACAGGTTTTGGCCAGCCCCAGCATTTT
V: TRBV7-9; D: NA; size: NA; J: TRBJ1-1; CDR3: CASSLAHLTEAFF; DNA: TGTGCCAGCAGCTTAGCGCATTTAACTGAAGCTTTCTTT
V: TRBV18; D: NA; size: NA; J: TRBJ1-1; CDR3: CASSPDSLTEAFF; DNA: TGTGCCAGCTCACCGGACAGTCTGACTGAAGCTTTCTTT
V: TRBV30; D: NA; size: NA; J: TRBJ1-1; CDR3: CACQRGSLAFF; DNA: TGTGCCTGCCAAAGAGGCAGCCTCGCTTTCTTT
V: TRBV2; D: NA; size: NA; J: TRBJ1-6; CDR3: CASSEARGTPNSPLHF; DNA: TGTGCCAGCAGTGAAGCGCGTGGGACACCTAATTCACCCCTCCACTTT
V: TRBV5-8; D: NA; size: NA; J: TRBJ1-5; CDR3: CASSLLGSNQPQHF; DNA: TGTGCCAGCAGCTTGTTGGGTTCCAATCAGCCCCAGCATTTT
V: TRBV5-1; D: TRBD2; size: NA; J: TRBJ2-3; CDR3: CASSLGGGMGATQYF; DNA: TGTGCCAGCAGCTTGGGGGGAGGGATGGGTGCTACGCAGTATTTT
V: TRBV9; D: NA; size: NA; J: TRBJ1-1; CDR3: CASSVGSIGTYRRDTEAFF; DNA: TGTGCCAGCAGCGTAGGTTCCATTGGGACATACCGGCGGGACACTGAAGCTTTCTTT
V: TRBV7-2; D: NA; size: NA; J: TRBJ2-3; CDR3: CASSLEVWRGGTDTQYF; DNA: TGTGCCAGCAGCTTAGAGGTCTGGAGAGGGGGCACAGATACGCAGTATTTT
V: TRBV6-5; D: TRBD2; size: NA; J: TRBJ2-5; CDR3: CASSAAAGEETQYF; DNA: TGTGCCAGCTCTGCTGCGGCGGGGGAAGAGACCCAGTACTTC
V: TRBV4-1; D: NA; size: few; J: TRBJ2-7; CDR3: CASSQKDSFVHEQYF; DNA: TGCGCCAGCAGCCAAAAGGACAGTTTTGTACACGAGCAGTACTTC
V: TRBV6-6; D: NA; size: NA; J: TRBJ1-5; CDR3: CASKNSNQPQHF; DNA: TGTGCCAGCAAAAATAGCAATCAGCCCCAGCATTTT
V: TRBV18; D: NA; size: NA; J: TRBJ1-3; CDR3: CASSPQDSGNTIYF; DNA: TGTGCCAGCTCCCCCCAGGACTCTGGAAACACCATATATTTT
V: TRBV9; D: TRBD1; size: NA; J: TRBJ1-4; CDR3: CASSAGGTNEKLFF; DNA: TGTGCCAGCAGCGCAGGGGGCACTAATGAAAAACTGTTTTTT
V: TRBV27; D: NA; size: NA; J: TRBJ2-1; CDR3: CASIRKGGQIYNEQFF; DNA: TGTGCCAGCATCCGGAAGGGGGGGCAGATCTACAATGAGCAGTTCTTC
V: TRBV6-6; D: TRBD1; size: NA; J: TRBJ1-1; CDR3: CASSQQGGTEAFF; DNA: TGTGCCAGCAGTCAACAGGGGGGCACTGAAGCTTTCTTT
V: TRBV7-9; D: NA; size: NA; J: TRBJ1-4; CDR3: CASSGRPHEKLFF; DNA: TGTGCCAGCAGTGGACGGCCGCATGAAAAACTGTTTTTT
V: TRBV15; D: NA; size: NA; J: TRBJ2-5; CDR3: CATSGLFRTDNLQETQYF; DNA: TGTGCCACCAGCGGACTATTCAGGACGGACAACCTACAAGAGACCCAGTACTTC
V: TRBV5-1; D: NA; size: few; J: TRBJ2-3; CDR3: CASSLAAGRRFNTQYF; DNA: TGCGCCAGCAGCTTGGCCGCGGGCCGGAGATTTAATACGCAGTATTTT
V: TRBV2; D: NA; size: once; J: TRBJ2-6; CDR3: CASSEGGPGANVLTF; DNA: TGTGCCAGCAGTGAGGGGGGGCCTGGGGCCAACGTCCTGACTTTC
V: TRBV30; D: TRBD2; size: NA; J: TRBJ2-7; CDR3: CAWSPGTSGRRHEQYF; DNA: TGTGCCTGGAGTCCCGGGACTAGCGGGAGGAGGCACGAGCAGTACTTC
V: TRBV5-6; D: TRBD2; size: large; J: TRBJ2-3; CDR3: CASSLGGGMGATQYF; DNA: TGTGCCAGCAGCTTGGGGGGAGGGATGGGTGCTACGCAGTATTTT
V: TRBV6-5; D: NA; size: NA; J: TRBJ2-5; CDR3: CASSYGGGETQYF; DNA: TGTGCCAGCAGTTATGGAGGGGGAGAGACCCAGTACTTC
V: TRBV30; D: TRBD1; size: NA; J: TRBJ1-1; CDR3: CAWVTGQAAEAFF; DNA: TGTGCCTGGGTTACGGGACAGGCGGCTGAAGCTTTCTTT
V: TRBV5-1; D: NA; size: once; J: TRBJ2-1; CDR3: CASSLGDFEQFF; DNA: TGCGCCAGCAGCTTGGGGGATTTCGAGCAGTTCTTC
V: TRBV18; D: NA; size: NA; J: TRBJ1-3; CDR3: CASSLSGLSGNTIYF; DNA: TGTGCCAGCTCACTATCAGGACTCTCAGGAAACACCATATATTTT
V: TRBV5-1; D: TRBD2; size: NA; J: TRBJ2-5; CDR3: CASSLGVLAGSMAQYF; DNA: TGCGCCAGCAGCTTGGGTGTTCTAGCGGGGTCCATGGCCCAGTACTTC
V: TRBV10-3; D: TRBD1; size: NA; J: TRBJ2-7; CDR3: CAISEARQGAREQYF; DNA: TGTGCCATCAGTGAGGCACGACAGGGGGCACGCGAGCAGTACTTC
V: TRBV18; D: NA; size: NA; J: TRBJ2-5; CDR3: CASSPRSRQETQYF; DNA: TGTGCCAGCTCACCACGATCTAGACAAGAGACCCAGTACTTC
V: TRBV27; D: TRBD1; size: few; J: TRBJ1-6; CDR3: CASSPGQEFSPLHF; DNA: TGTGCCAGCAGTCCCGGACAGGAATTTTCACCCCTCCACTTT
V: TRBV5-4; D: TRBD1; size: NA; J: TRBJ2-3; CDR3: CASSLDRGNTDTQYF; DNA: TGTGCCAGCAGCTTGGACAGGGGAAACACAGATACGCAGTATTTT
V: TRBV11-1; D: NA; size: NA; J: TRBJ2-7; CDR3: CASSLVTISYEQYF; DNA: TGTGCCAGCAGCTTAGTGACTATCTCCTACGAGCAGTACTTC
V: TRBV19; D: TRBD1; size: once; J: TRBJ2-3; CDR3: CASKRQGATDTQYF; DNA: TGTGCCAGTAAACGGCAGGGGGCCACAGATACGCAGTATTTT
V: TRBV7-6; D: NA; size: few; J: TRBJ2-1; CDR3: CASSLDRGRSMAYNEQFF; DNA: TGTGCCAGCAGCTTAGACCGGGGCAGGTCGATGGCTTACAATGAGCAGTTCTTC
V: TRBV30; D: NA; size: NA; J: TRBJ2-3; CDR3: CAWRRRRDVTDTQYF; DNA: TGTGCCTGGCGTCGGCGGCGGGATGTCACAGATACGCAGTATTTT
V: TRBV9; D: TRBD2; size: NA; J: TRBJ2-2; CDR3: CASSVVSSGNTGELFF; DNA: TGTGCCAGCAGCGTAGTATCTAGCGGGAACACCGGGGAGCTGTTTTTT
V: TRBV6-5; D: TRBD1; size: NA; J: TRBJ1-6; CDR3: CASNTQGVYNSPLHF; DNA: TGTGCCAGCAATACACAGGGGGTCTATAATTCACCCCTCCACTTT
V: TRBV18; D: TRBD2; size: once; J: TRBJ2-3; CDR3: CASSLTTSGSADTQYF; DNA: TGTGCCAGCTCACTCACGACTAGCGGGAGTGCAGATACGCAGTATTTT
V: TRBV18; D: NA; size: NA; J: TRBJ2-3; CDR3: CASSPTNTDTQYF; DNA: TGTGCCAGCTCACCGACCAACACAGATACGCAGTATTTT
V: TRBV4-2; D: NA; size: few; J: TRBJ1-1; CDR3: CASSQDREGSTEAFF; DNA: TGTGCCAGCAGCCAAGATAGGGAGGGCAGCACTGAAGCTTTCTTT
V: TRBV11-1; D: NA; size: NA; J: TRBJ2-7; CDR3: CASSLVGGSSYEQYF; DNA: TGTGCCAGCAGCTTAGTGGGGGGATCCTCCTACGAGCAGTACTTC
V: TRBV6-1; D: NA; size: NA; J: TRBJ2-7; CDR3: CASSEGVATYYEQYF; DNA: TGTGCCAGCAGTGAAGGGGTAGCGACATACTACGAGCAGTACTTC
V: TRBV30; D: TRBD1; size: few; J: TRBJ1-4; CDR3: CAWSRQGVLGKLFF; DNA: TGTGCCTGGAGTCGACAGGGGGTTTTGGGGAAACTGTTTTTT
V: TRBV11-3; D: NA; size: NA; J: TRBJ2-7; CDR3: CASSFGESYEQYF; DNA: TGTGCCAGCAGCTTCGGTGAATCCTACGAGCAGTACTTC
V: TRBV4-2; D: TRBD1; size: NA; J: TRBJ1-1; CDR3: CASSPIPGQGTNTEAFF; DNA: TGTGCCAGCAGCCCTATCCCCGGACAGGGGACCAACACTGAAGCTTTCTTT
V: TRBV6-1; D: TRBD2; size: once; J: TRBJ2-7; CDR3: CASSERGGQVHEQYF; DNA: TGTGCCAGCAGTGAACGGGGGGGGCAAGTCCACGAGCAGTACTTC
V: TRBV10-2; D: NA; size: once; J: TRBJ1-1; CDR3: CASSVSPGLEAFF; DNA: TGCGCCAGCAGTGTATCTCCCGGACTTGAAGCTTTCTTT
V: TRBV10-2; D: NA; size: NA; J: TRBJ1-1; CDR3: CASSDGGDTEAFF; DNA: TGCGCCAGCAGTGATGGGGGGGACACTGAAGCTTTCTTT
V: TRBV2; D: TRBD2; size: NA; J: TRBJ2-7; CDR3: CASSVGTRGGEQYF; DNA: TGTGCCAGCAGTGTTGGGACTAGAGGTGGCGAGCAGTACTTC
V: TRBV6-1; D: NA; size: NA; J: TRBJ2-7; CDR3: CASSLNYEQYF; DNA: TGTGCCAGCAGTTTAAACTACGAGCAGTACTTC